A single sample is the source of the 7 T cell receptor beta chains below, sequenced in a study of blood T cell repertoires in COVID-19. Data came from immunoSEQ multiplex PCR; TCRdb stores just in-frame clones and leaves some out. Here the sample spans roughly 160,000 clones, about 80% being singletons. Material for sequencing was peripheral blood. The receptors stem from a man between 65 and 80 years old with active or convalescent COVID-19.

The chain couples TRBV19 to TRBJ2-3; 14 bases fit TRBD2. Germline trimming cut 5 bases from V and 5 bases from J; bases unmatched to any gene: 6. Germline CDR1 reads LNHDA; CDR2 reads SQIVND (reference sequence). This CDR3 has 16 amino acids. CDR3 protein: CASSAGLAGGRDTQYF. DNA for the CDR3: TGTGCCAGTAGTGCTGGACTAGCGGGAGGTCGAGATACGCAGTATTTT.

This chain joins TRBV4-3 and TRBJ2-3; the match to TRBD2 covers 7 bases. Trimming cost V 3 bases and J 6 bases; bases outside gene matches: 9. The V gene's germline CDR1 is LGHNA and CDR2 YSLEER. The CDR3 runs 15 residues. The DNA of the CDR3 is TGCGCCAGCAGCCAGAGGACTAGAAACTTCGATACGCAGTATTTT. It codes for CASSQRTRNFDTQYF.

This rearrangement joins TRBV28 to TRBJ2-1; 8 bases match TRBD2. J lost 6 bases, V lost 1 base, and 8 bases had no gene match. Germline CDR1 and CDR2: MDHEN and SYDVKM. The CDR3 contains 16 residues. CDR3 in DNA: TGTGCCAGCAGTTTATTGCCGGGACTAGGGCCCAATGAGCAGTTCTTC. Translation: CASSLLPGLGPNEQFF.

The rearrangement links TRBV6-5 to TRBJ1-1; unclear D gene. The CDR3 contains 13 residues. Germline assignment: CDR1 MNHEY and CDR2 SVGAGI. Trimming cost V 7 bases and J 1 base, with 10 bases left between them. CDR3 in amino acids: CASTRLGNTEAFF. The CDR3 DNA reads TGTGCCAGCACCAGACTTGGGAACACTGAAGCTTTCTTT.

The CDR3 spells CASSGGTSGLSTDTQYF. As DNA, the CDR3 is TGCGCCAGCAGCGGGGGGACTAGCGGGCTTAGCACAGATACGCAGTATTTT. The chain couples TRBV5-1 to TRBJ2-3, with TRBD2 matching 12 bases. From germline, CDR1 is SGHRS and CDR2 YFSETQ. V shed 4 bases and J 0 bases; nucleotides not matched to a gene: 6. This CDR3 is 17 amino acids long.

The chain recombines TRBV7-2 with TRBJ2-4; possibly TRBD2 for D (5 bases). Germline V gene lookup returns CDR1 SGHTA and CDR2 FQGNSA. This CDR3 has 11 residues. With 2 bases removed from V and 10 bases from J, the gap between germline ends came to 6 bases. The CDR3 reads CASSLSGIQYF. CDR3 nucleotide sequence: TGTGCCAGCAGCTTATCGGGGATTCAGTACTTC.

The rearrangement uses TRBV7-2 and TRBJ1-4; weak D call: TRBD1 (5 bases). Germline CDR1 and CDR2: SGHTA and FQGNSA. Deletions cut 4 bases from V and 5 bases from J, with 17 bases between. The length of the CDR3 is 16 residues. The chain's CDR3 is CASSSFQGDLNEKLFF. In nucleotides, the CDR3 is TGTGCCAGCAGCTCATTCCAGGGTGACCTGAATGAAAAACTGTTTTTT.